Listed here are 3 T cell receptor beta chains from one sample, sequenced in a study of blood T cells in healthy people across ages. A J-beta primer mix and a sample-barcoded 5' primer were used in a second PCR of roughly 7 to 12 cycles. TCRdb recomputed calls from the 5' RACE reads with MiXCR, one row per CDR3 protein. This sample yields fewer than 700,000 distinct CDR3 sequences, of which 40% to 45% are seen a single time; about 32% belongs to the top ten. Sequencing was carried out using blood. The origin of the receptors is an elderly man in good health.

The V gene is TRBV29-1, the J gene TRBJ2-7; no clear D gene. This CDR3 has 14 amino acids. Germline V lookup: CDR1 SQVTM, CDR2 ANQGSEA. V gave up 5 bases and J gave up 2 bases, with 16 bases separating them. The CDR3 bases are TGCAGCGTTTCGTCGCTCGGATCTACCTACGAGCAGTACTTC. It is translated as CSVSSLGSTYEQYF.

This clonotype occurred many times. The V call is TRBV7-6, the J call TRBJ2-1; TRBD1 might be the D (5 bases). V lost 1 base, J lost 3 bases, and 10 bases lay in between. The CDR3 totals 15 residues. CDR1 SGHVS and CDR2 FNYEAQ come from the germline V gene. CDR3 sequence reads: CASSLEGSDYNEQFF. The CDR3 coding sequence is TGTGCCAGCAGCTTAGAGGGGTCGGACTACAATGAGCAGTTCTTC.

This clonotype was seen many times. The V call is TRBV7-2, the J call TRBJ2-7; tentatively, D is TRBD2 (7 bases). The V end was cut by 5 bases, the J end by 5 bases, with 16 bases between. Germline CDR1 and CDR2: SGHTA and FQGNSA. This CDR3 is 14 amino acids long. The CDR3 here is CASSPSRGADEQYF. Written as DNA, the CDR3 is TGTGCCAGCAGCCCAAGCCGGGGGGCCGACGAGCAGTACTTC.